The clone carrying this T cell receptor (beta chain) has a count of ten or more. The entry originates in a study of T cells in Graves' hyperthyroidism and ophthalmopathy. Amplification yielded TCR beta CDR3 regions, with RNA transcripts as the source. In the first-round RT-PCR of the TCR CDR3, the HTBI primer set was used. TCRdb re-called the multiplex PCR reads through MiXCR, storing one row per CDR3 protein. In the table there are around 390,000 distinct CDR3 sequences, 14% of which are singletons. CDR3 size: 14 residues. Germline assignment: CDR1 WSHSY and CDR2 SAAADI. J was trimmed by 8 bases and V by 6 bases; bases with no gene match: 10.

The TCR originated in a woman in her twenties or thirties with Graves' ophthalmopathy. The rearrangement uses TRBV10-2 and TRBJ2-7, with TRBD1 matching over 10 bases. The source material was blood. This CDR3 is CASREAGQGTQQYF. Here the CDR3 DNA reads TGCGCCAGCAGGGAGGCGGGACAGGGGACCCAGCAGTACTTC.